The 30 T cell receptor beta chains given below trace back to one sample, sequenced in a study of beta chain features in type 1 diabetes. Whole-study results and caveats: Among all four CD4+ subsets, Type 1 diabetes patients had TCRB CDR3s that were moderately but significantly shorter.

TCRB transcripts that were expressed got sequenced, as all of the isolated RNA had been reverse transcribed. Sequencing used immunoSEQ multiplex PCR; TCRdb keeps in-frame clones, though not all of them. The repertoire has 400,000 or so clones, over 8.5% of them found once; the top ten carry around 0.66%. These receptors are not linked to any known antigen. The sequencing input was central memory CD4+ T cells from blood. Receptors were obtained from a man in his thirties or forties with type 1 diabetes.

This clone was observed a few times. Within the sample, other DNA sequences also encode this same CDR3. The rearrangement links TRBV27 to TRBJ2-7, with TRBD2 matching 11 bases. CDR3 length equals 13 residues. Trimming at V came to 6 bases and at J to 5 bases, leaving 3 bases not matched to a gene. Germline-derived CDR1 and CDR2 are MNHEY and SMNVEV (reference sequence). The CDR3 is CASRGTSGDEQYF. The CDR3, as DNA: TGTGCCAGCAGGGGGACTAGCGGAGACGAGCAGTACTTC.

The rearrangement joins TRBV5-4 to TRBJ1-1; no definite D call. Germline V CDR1 and CDR2: SGHNT, YYREEE (reference sequence). The CDR3 loop spans 13 amino acids. V lost 4 bases and J 1 base, leaving 8 bases between the germline ends. The CDR3 DNA follows: TGTGCCAGCAGCACCAGTCAGAACACTGAAGCTTTCTTT. Protein product: CASSTSQNTEAFF.

The chain combines TRBV5-4 with TRBJ2-7, with 11 bases lining up with TRBD1. Looked up from germline, CDR1 is SGHNT and CDR2 is YYREEE (reference sequence). Trimming removed 3 bases from V and 0 bases from J; junction bases left unmatched: 5. This CDR3 is built from 16 residues. The CDR3 spells CASSSRDRGGSYEQYF. The CDR3 coding sequence is TGTGCCAGCAGCTCAAGGGACAGGGGGGGCTCCTACGAGCAGTACTTC. Complete variable domain (other parts from reference TRBV5-4 and TRBJ2-7): ETGVTQSPTHLIKTRGQQVTLRCSSQSGHNTVSWYQQALGQGPQFIFQYYREEENGRGNFPPRFSGLQFPNYSSELNVNALELDDSALYLCASSSRDRGGSYEQYFGPGTRLTVT.

This clone was detected a few times. Other nucleotide sequences in the sample specify the same CDR3. The chain carries TRBV21-1 and TRBJ2-5; TRBD2 is the table's D call, not checked against the DNA. TRBV21-1 is a listed pseudogene. The CDR3 contains 18 residues. The CDR3 is CASSTCQLAGGPEETQYF. The CDR3 DNA is TGTGCCAGCAGCACCTGCCAGTTAGCGGGAGGGCCGGAAGAGACCCAGTACTTC.

V and J are TRBV29-1 and TRBJ2-3, with D unresolved. V lost 4 bases, J lost 6 bases, and 14 bases lay in between. The CDR3 has 13 residues. The germline CDR1 and CDR2 sequences are SQVTM and ANQGSEA. The CDR3 DNA reads TGCAGCGTTGGTTCTCCGGGTTTGGATACGCAGTATTTT. This gives the protein CSVGSPGLDTQYF.

This clone was recorded many times. The rearrangement links TRBV14 to TRBJ2-7, with TRBD1 as a possible D gene (6 bases). The ends were cut back, 5 bases at V and 6 bases at J, with 17 bases in the middle. Germline CDR1 reads SGHDN; CDR2 reads FVKESK. This CDR3 comprises 14 residues. CDR3 bases: TGTGCCAGCAGCTATAATACAGGGTCGGGCGAGCAGTACTTC. This codes for CASSYNTGSGEQYF.

This clone was found many times. The rearrangement uses TRBV19 and TRBJ2-7; D is unresolved. This CDR3 is 10 amino acids long. V dropped 6 bases and J dropped 3 bases, with 3 bases sitting between them. CDR1 is LNHDA and CDR2 is SQIVND in the germline V gene (reference sequence). CDR3 protein: CASSSYEQYF. CDR3 DNA sequence: TGTGCCAGTAGCAGCTACGAGCAGTACTTC.

V usage is TRBV14 and J usage is TRBJ1-6; D gene unclear. V gave up 0 bases and J gave up 7 bases, with 7 bases separating them. Germline CDR1 reads SGHDN; CDR2 reads FVKESK. The CDR3 length is 14 residues. The CDR3 coding sequence is TGTGCCAGCAGCCAAGATCGGCAGAATTCACCCCTCCACTTT. Translated: CASSQDRQNSPLHF.

This clone was observed a few times. The genes are TRBV28 and TRBJ1-4, with D hard to call. V was shortened by 8 bases and J by 8 bases, with 12 bases between the two germline ends. From germline, CDR1 is MDHEN and CDR2 SYDVKM. This CDR3 has 12 amino acids. The CDR3 sequence is CASGRGREKLFF. In DNA, the CDR3 is TGTGCCAGCGGAAGAGGGAGGGAAAAACTGTTTTTT.

This clone was observed at least ten times. J is TRBJ2-1 and V is TRBV14; 12 nucleotides align to TRBD2. Trimming cost V 4 bases and J 2 bases; bases outside gene matches: 6. The CDR3 contains 17 residues. Per the germline V gene, CDR1 is SGHDN and CDR2 is FVKESK. As DNA, the CDR3 is TGTGCCAGCAGCCCCCTAACTAGCGGGAGGCCCTACAATGAGCAGTTCTTC. It translates to CASSPLTSGRPYNEQFF.

This clone was detected a few times. The chain is built from TRBV4-3 and TRBJ1-5; D is undetermined. Per germline, CDR1 LGHNA and CDR2 YSLEER. CDR3 length equals 14 residues. Trimming stripped 1 base from V and 6 bases from J, with 10 bases between. The DNA for the CDR3 is TGCGCCAGCAGCCAAGTCGAGACGGGTCAGCCCCAGCATTTT. The encoded protein is CASSQVETGQPQHF.

About this clone itself: This sequence may be a read error, since a much larger clone differs from it by one base. The V gene is TRBV6-5, the J gene TRBJ2-6; the D is unclear. The CDR3 length is 15 residues. V lost 6 bases and J 0 bases, leaving 9 bases between the germline ends. Germline assignment: CDR1 MNHEY and CDR2 SVGAGI. The CDR3: CASSFGISGANVLTF. The CDR3 DNA reads TGTGCCAGCAGCTTTGGGATCTCTGGGGCCAACGTCCTGACTTTC.

This clone was picked up many times. The chain uses TRBV7-3 and TRBJ1-4; 7 positions match TRBD1. CDR1 SGHTA and CDR2 FQGTGA come from the germline V gene. CDR3 length: 15 residues. V gave up 5 bases and J gave up 7 bases; unmatched junction bases: 10. CDR3 DNA: TGTGCCAGCAGCCTCCAACAGGGGAACCTTGAAAAACTGTTTTTT. It specifies CASSLQQGNLEKLFF. Based on the CDR3 plus reference TRBV7-3 and TRBJ1-4, the full variable domain is GAGVSQTPSNKVTEKGKYVELRCDPISGHTALYWYRQSLGQGPEFLIYFQGTGAADDSGLPNDRFFAVRPEGSVSTLKIQRTERGDSAVYLCASSLQQGNLEKLFFGSGTQLSVL.

The table lists this clone with a few counts. The chain links TRBV18 to TRBJ1-4; D is ambiguous. V lost 0 bases and J lost 11, with 13 bases in between. The V gene's germline CDR1 is KGHSH and CDR2 LQKENI. The CDR3 length is 14 residues. The CDR3 nucleotides read TGTGCCAGCTCACCACCGGTACCTTCTGGTAAACTGTTTTTT. It is translated as CASSPPVPSGKLFF.

This chain links TRBV2 with TRBJ1-2; D is undetermined. CDR1 SNHLY and CDR2 FYNNEI come from the germline V gene. The CDR3 runs 11 residues. With 11 bases removed from V and 3 bases from J, the gap between germline ends came to 10 bases. This chain's CDR3 is CAGTADYGYTF. The DNA for the CDR3 is TGTGCCGGTACCGCGGACTATGGCTACACCTTC.

Only a few counts were recorded for this clone. J is TRBJ1-5 and V is TRBV19; D is unresolved. Trimming removed 3 bases at V and 5 bases at J, with 11 bases between. This CDR3 comprises 14 residues. Germline-derived CDR1 and CDR2 are LNHDA and SQIVND (reference sequence). DNA for the CDR3: TGTGCCAGTAGTATGGGGTCGTGGGATCAGCCCCAGCATTTT. Its protein is CASSMGSWDQPQHF.

There are many counts of this clone. This chain joins TRBV11-2 and TRBJ2-2; D remains ambiguous. The CDR3 is 14 amino acids. The V gene lost 10 bases and the J gene lost 2 bases, with 14 bases spanning the gap. Per germline, CDR1 SGHAT and CDR2 FQNNGV. The CDR3 loop is CATSGGPNTGELFF. For the CDR3, the DNA is TGTGCCACGTCCGGCGGACCTAACACCGGGGAGCTGTTTTTT.

V is TRBV28 and J is TRBJ1-1; no clear D gene. Germline CDR1 and CDR2: MDHEN and SYDVKM. The CDR3 loop spans 12 amino acids. Deletions cut 3 bases from V and 7 bases from J, with 9 bases between. CDR3 protein: CASSFSRFEAFF. The CDR3 DNA sequence: TGTGCCAGCAGTTTCTCTCGGTTTGAAGCTTTCTTT.

This clone turned up a few times. The chain has TRBV6-5 and TRBJ2-2, with D perhaps TRBD2 (5 bases). Germline assignment: CDR1 MNHEY and CDR2 SVGAGI. The length of the CDR3 is 15 residues. Deletions cut 6 bases from V and 2 bases from J, with 13 bases between. CDR3 in DNA: TGTGCCAGCAGCCCAAGGACTGACAACACCGGGGAGCTGTTTTTT. It yields the protein CASSPRTDNTGELFF.

In its sample, this clone was seen many times. The chain couples TRBV14 to TRBJ2-7, with TRBD1 identical over 8 bases. With V trimmed by 2 bases and J by 6 bases, 6 bases remained unmatched. CDR1 is SGHDN, CDR2 FVKESK, per germline. This CDR3 has 14 amino acids. CDR3 amino acids: CASSQFQGAPEQYF. In DNA form, the CDR3 reads TGTGCCAGCAGCCAATTCCAGGGGGCCCCCGAGCAGTACTTC.

This clone was seen many times. This rearrangement joins TRBV18 to TRBJ2-1; D not certain. Deletions cut 3 bases from V and 0 bases from J, with 9 bases between. This CDR3 has 15 residues. Looked up from germline, CDR1 is KGHSH and CDR2 is LQKENI. DNA for the CDR3: TGTGCCAGCTCACCCAGCGAGAACTCCTACAATGAGCAGTTCTTC. Encoded protein: CASSPSENSYNEQFF.

DNA for the CDR3: TGTGCCAGCAGCCCCTTCCGAGAGGGGACCCAGTACTTC. Protein: CASSPFREGTQYF. The chain links TRBV7-2 to TRBJ2-5, with a possible D match to TRBD2 (5 bases). There are 13 residues in the CDR3. Trimming removed 5 bases at V and 7 bases at J, with 14 bases between. Looked up from germline, CDR1 is SGHTA and CDR2 is FQGNSA.

The sample holds a few counts of this clone. V gene TRBV18 combines with J gene TRBJ2-7; D is unclear. The ends were cut back, 6 bases at V and 4 bases at J, with 7 bases in the middle. This CDR3 is built from 11 residues. Germline CDR1 reads KGHSH; CDR2 reads LQKENI. The CDR3 spells CASSDRYEQYF. CDR3 DNA: TGTGCCAGCTCTGATCGGTACGAGCAGTACTTC.

This clone has a handful of counts. This chain connects TRBV7-2 to TRBJ2-7; D unresolved. The ends were cut back, 5 bases at V and 1 base at J, with 12 bases in the middle. The CDR3 spans 14 residues. Germline assignment: CDR1 SGHTA and CDR2 FQGNSA. CDR3 DNA sequence: TGTGCCAGCAGCCCGCGGACGGTTTCCTACGAGCAGTACTTC. This translates into CASSPRTVSYEQYF.

The table lists this clone with a few counts. The V call is TRBV19, the J call TRBJ1-5, with D unresolved. Germline CDR1 is LNHDA and CDR2 is SQIVND (reference sequence). The CDR3 runs to 13 residues. Deletions cut 2 bases from V and 7 bases from J, with 9 bases between. Here the CDR3 reads CASSIRVSQPQHF. The CDR3 DNA is TGTGCCAGTAGTATAAGGGTGAGCCAGCCCCAGCATTTT.

The gene calls are TRBV7-2 and TRBJ2-7; the D is unclear. V was pared by 2 bases and J by 1 base, with 12 bases between. Germline lookup yields CDR1 SGHTA and CDR2 FQGNSA. The CDR3 has 15 residues. This chain's CDR3 is CASSLSAVISYEQYF. DNA of the CDR3: TGTGCCAGCAGCTTATCAGCAGTAATTTCCTACGAGCAGTACTTC.

This clone was seen more than once but under ten times. The chain couples TRBV6-5 to TRBJ2-3; D gene unclear. V lost 2 bases and J 2 bases, leaving 5 bases between the germline ends. The CDR3 consists of 13 residues. Per the germline V gene, CDR1 is MNHEY and CDR2 is SVGAGI. CDR3: CASSYEVTDTQYF. Here the CDR3 DNA reads TGTGCCAGCAGTTACGAGGTCACAGATACGCAGTATTTT.

This clone has more than one count but fewer than ten. V gene TRBV7-2 combines with J gene TRBJ2-5, with TRBD1 matching 7 bases. The CDR3 is 15 residues long. Germline CDR1 SGHTA, CDR2 FQGNSA. Trimming took 0 bases from V and 0 from J; bases not matched to a gene: 1. For the CDR3, the DNA is TGTGCCAGCAGCTTAGCGACAGGGTACCAAGAGACCCAGTACTTC. Translated, it gives CASSLATGYQETQYF.

This chain joins TRBV5-1 and TRBJ1-1; maybe TRBD1 (6 bases). There are 16 residues in the CDR3. Between the trimmed V and J ends, which lost 1 base and 3 bases, there was a span of 16 bases. Germline-derived CDR1 and CDR2 are SGHRS and YFSETQ. The chain's CDR3 is CASSLQGQVSDTEAFF. CDR3 bases: TGCGCCAGCAGCTTGCAGGGACAAGTCTCGGACACTGAAGCTTTCTTT.

The genes are TRBV18 and TRBJ2-3, with 7 bases matching TRBD1. The trim removed 1 base at V and 2 bases at J, leaving 6 bases unmatched. This CDR3 region has 16 residues. The germline CDR1 and CDR2 sequences are KGHSH and LQKENI. In DNA form, the CDR3 reads TGTGCCAGCTCACCACAATCGACAGGGACCACAGATACGCAGTATTTT. It encodes CASSPQSTGTTDTQYF.